This TCR beta chain was recovered during a study of human T cells and chemical hapten exposure. Study-level background: Patch tests of 0.01% DPC on the upper back were read at 6 days.

Individual cDNA molecules (in the library) carried attached unique molecular identifiers. MiXCR, applied by TCRdb to the RACE reads, yields one record per CDR3 protein. The table records 85,000 to 90,000 distinct CDR3 sequences, 9.6% of them present only once. Time point reported: pre-sensitization, week 0. Treatment given: therapeutic diphenylcyclopropenone sensitization with weekly scalp DPC. RNA extraction used unfractionated whole blood as the source of total RNA. The V gene's germline CDR1 is SGHDT and CDR2 YYEEEE. Trimming took 3 bases from V and 6 from J, leaving 6 bases between them. The CDR3 covers 11 residues. In this sample, this clonotype turned up many times.

This sequence joins TRBV5-6 and TRBJ2-5, with no clear D. The receptor comes from a woman aged 40-49 years with alopecia areata. Some clones in this sample may be carry-over from other donors' samples. Specimen: whole blood, collected in connection with sensitization to the hapten diphenylcyclopropenone (DPC). The CDR3 reads CASSSQQTQYF. CDR3 bases: TGTGCCAGCAGCTCCCAGCAGACCCAGTACTTC.